This T cell receptor (beta chain) was recorded in a study of T cell responses to AZD1222 COVID-19 vaccine. Clones were sequenced by immunoSEQ multiplex PCR, and TCRdb holds only the in-frame ones, with some missing. This sample has some 130,000 clones; around 90% occur once, and the top ten carry approximately 2.5%. This CDR3 spans 19 amino acids. Germline V CDR1 and CDR2: LGHDT, YNNKEL (reference sequence). J was trimmed by 4 bases and V by 4 bases; bases with no gene match: 18. The chain uses TRBV3-1 (or the pseudogene TRBV3-2) and TRBJ2-1; TRBD2 matches at 8 bases. The source of this sequence is an adult in good health. The specimen was peripheral blood, collected on day 0 of AZD1222 vaccination. CDR3 loop: CASSPLRDRASGLYNEQFF. In DNA form, the CDR3 reads TGTGCCAGCAGCCCCCTAAGGGATCGGGCTAGCGGGCTATACAATGAGCAGTTCTTC.